Listed below are T cell receptor beta chains from one sample, sequenced in a study of T cell responses to AZD1222 COVID-19 vaccine. Generated by immunoSEQ multiplex PCR, the TCRdb table keeps only in-frame clones and is missing some. The profile shows about 200,000 clones, roughly 94% of them singletons. This sample comprised peripheral blood, obtained 28 days after the second dose of the MenACWY control vaccine. Every receptor here comes from an adult who received the MenACWY meningococcal vaccine as a control. The CDR3 runs from the conserved cysteine through the conserved F or W. The D gene is left open where the match is weak.

d_call: -; j_call: TRBJ2-1; v_call: TRBV7-9; cdr3_length: 12; cdr3_aa: CASSYTSDEQFF; cdr3_nt: TGTGCCAGCAGCTACACTAGTGATGAGCAGTTCTTC
d_call: -; j_call: TRBJ1-5; v_call: TRBV9; cdr3_length: 15; cdr3_aa: CASSGDGRNNQPQHF; cdr3_nt: TGTGCCAGCAGTGGTGATGGGAGGAACAATCAGCCCCAGCATTTT
d_call: TRBD1; j_call: TRBJ2-5; v_call: TRBV18; cdr3_length: 14; cdr3_aa: CASSPGQGFETQYF; cdr3_nt: TGTGCCAGCTCGCCGGGACAGGGATTCGAGACCCAGTACTTC
d_call: -; j_call: TRBJ1-3; v_call: TRBV25-1; cdr3_length: 13; cdr3_aa: CASSVGSGNTIYF; cdr3_nt: TGTGCCAGCAGTGTCGGGTCCGGAAACACCATATATTTT
d_call: -; j_call: TRBJ2-7; v_call: TRBV27; cdr3_length: 18; cdr3_aa: CASSLTPRGGSAAYEQYF; cdr3_nt: TGTGCCAGCAGTTTAACCCCCCGGGGTGGGAGTGCCGCTTACGAGCAGTACTTC
d_call: TRBD1; j_call: TRBJ2-7; v_call: TRBV2; cdr3_length: 14; cdr3_aa: CASFRGQAFYEQYF; cdr3_nt: TGTGCCAGCTTCCGGGGACAGGCGTTCTACGAGCAGTACTTC
d_call: -; j_call: TRBJ2-4; v_call: TRBV6-1; cdr3_length: 15; cdr3_aa: CASSEGDGAPDIQYF; cdr3_nt: TGTGCCAGCAGTGAAGGCGATGGGGCCCCTGACATTCAGTACTTC
d_call: TRBD1; j_call: TRBJ1-2; v_call: TRBV30; cdr3_length: 14; cdr3_aa: CAWSSAGTGGGYTF; cdr3_nt: TGTGCCTGGAGTTCCGCCGGGACAGGGGGAGGCTACACCTTC
d_call: -; j_call: TRBJ2-5; v_call: TRBV28; cdr3_length: 16; cdr3_aa: CASSLQTEYRKETQYF; cdr3_nt: TGTGCCAGCAGTTTACAGACAGAATACAGAAAAGAGACCCAGTACTTC
d_call: -; j_call: TRBJ1-2; v_call: TRBV3-1/TRBV3-2; cdr3_length: 16; cdr3_aa: CASSQETPGGARGYTF; cdr3_nt: TGTGCCAGCAGCCAAGAAACCCCCGGGGGGGCGCGTGGCTACACCTTC